These 25 T cell receptor beta chains share one sample of origin, sequenced in a study of cytomegalovirus exposure and HLA in healthy donors. The PCR contained 60 Vbeta and 13 Jbeta primers. This table comes from immunoSEQ multiplex PCR, and its TCRdb copy is limited to in-frame clones, with some not included. The table lists around 100,000 clones, less than 80% of them singletons, with roughly 4.2% in the top ten. Specimen: PBMCs. These receptors all come from a woman aged 40 to 49 in good health and CMV-seropositive.

In this sample, this clone turned up a few times. CDR3 amino acids: CASSLGSGVYETQYF. CDR3 bases: TGTGCCAGCAGCTTAGGTAGCGGGGTCTATGAGACCCAGTACTTC. This chain connects TRBV7-2 to TRBJ2-5; 8 bases agree with TRBD2. Unmatched junction bases numbered 6, after V lost 1 base and J lost 5 bases. Germline V gives CDR1 SGHTA, CDR2 FQGNSA. The CDR3 is 15 amino acids.

Only a few counts were recorded for this clone. The V call is TRBV9, the J call TRBJ2-3; 13 bases map to TRBD2. The germline V gene has CDR1 SGDLS and CDR2 YYNGEE. The CDR3 extends over 16 amino acids. With 3 bases clipped from V and 4 bases from J, the junction kept 5 bases outside the gene matches. The CDR3 is CASSARLAGGSDTQYF. DNA of the CDR3: TGTGCCAGCAGCGCTAGACTAGCGGGAGGCTCAGATACGCAGTATTTT. The variable domain in full, with the rest retrieved from reference TRBV9 and TRBJ2-3, is DSGVTQTPKHLITATGQRVTLRCSPRSGDLSVYWYQQSLDQGLQFLIQYYNGEERAKGNILERFSAQQFPDLHSELNLSSLELGDSALYFCASSARLAGGSDTQYFGPGTRLTVL.

This clone came up once. The V call is TRBV21-1, the J call TRBJ2-7; the table's D call, TRBD1, has no DNA check behind it. TRBV21-1 is deemed a pseudogene. The CDR3 runs 11 residues. For the CDR3, the DNA is TGTGCCGGGCTTCTCCCCTACGAGCAGTACTTC. As protein: CAGLLPYEQYF.

The chain is built from TRBV5-4 and TRBJ2-3, with TRBD2 identical over 7 bases. The CDR3 is 14 amino acids. The V gene end was trimmed by 4 bases and the J gene end by 6 bases; junction bases not matched to a gene: 8. Germline CDR1 is SGHNT and CDR2 is YYREEE (reference sequence). The CDR3 nucleotides are TGTGCCAGCAGCGCAGGGACTACTTTGGATACGCAGTATTTT. Translating it yields CASSAGTTLDTQYF.

This clone was seen more than once but under ten times. V is TRBV29-1 and J is TRBJ2-1; 8 nucleotides align to TRBD2. The germline CDR1 and CDR2 sequences are SQVTM and ANQGSEA. V gave up 6 bases and J gave up 5 bases; unmatched junction bases: 3. The CDR3 consists of 12 residues. The CDR3 spells CSVNGGDNEQFF. The DNA for the CDR3 is TGCAGCGTGAACGGGGGGGACAATGAGCAGTTCTTC.

The rearrangement links TRBV7-9 to TRBJ1-1; 8 positions match TRBD1. The CDR3 contains 15 residues. Per the germline V gene, CDR1 is SEHNR and CDR2 is FQNEAQ (reference sequence). The V and J ends lost 3 bases and 1 base, in that order; junction bases with no gene match: 4. The CDR3 DNA reads as TGTGCCAGCAGCTTGATCAGGGGGCAGAACACTGAAGCTTTCTTT. It codes for CASSLIRGQNTEAFF.

The chain employs TRBV5-6 and TRBJ1-1; 8 positions match TRBD1. CDR1 is SGHDT and CDR2 is YYEEEE in the germline V gene. V lost 3 bases and J lost 6; bases outside the gene matches: 10. The CDR3 extends over 15 amino acids. Here the CDR3 reads CASSSGRDRSSEAFF. The CDR3 DNA sequence: TGTGCCAGCAGCTCCGGCCGGGACAGGAGCTCTGAAGCTTTCTTT.

This chain links TRBV7-2 with TRBJ2-7; possible D gene TRBD2, 5 bases. V lost 1 base and J lost 5, with 9 bases in between. Germline V gives CDR1 SGHTA, CDR2 FQGNSA. This CDR3 is built from 13 residues. Here the CDR3 DNA reads TGTGCCAGCAGCTTAGTCTGGGAGAACGAGCAGTACTTC. Translation gives CASSLVWENEQYF.

The V call is TRBV4-1, the J call TRBJ1-6; TRBD1 matches 8 bases. Trimming at V came to 1 base and at J to 6 bases, leaving 5 bases not matched to a gene. CDR1 and CDR2 from the germline V gene are MGHRA and YSYEKL. CDR3 length: 16 residues. Here the CDR3 DNA reads TGCGCCAGCAGCCAAGCACAGGGGGAAATTAATTCACCCCTCCACTTT. Amino acid sequence: CASSQAQGEINSPLHF.

The V and J genes are TRBV2 and TRBJ2-5; 10 bases line up with TRBD2. CDR3 length: 15 residues. The germline CDR1 and CDR2 sequences are SNHLY and FYNNEI. With 8 bases clipped from V and 2 bases from J, the junction kept 8 bases outside the gene matches. The CDR3 DNA reads TGTGCCAGCGCAAGACCAGCGGGGGGGCAAGAGACCCAGTACTTC. It encodes CASARPAGGQETQYF.

This rearrangement joins TRBV29-1 to TRBJ1-1; no clear D. V shed 3 bases and J shed 0 bases, with 8 bases lying between them. Germline V gives CDR1 SQVTM, CDR2 ANQGSEA. The CDR3 is 13 residues long. The CDR3 sequence: CSVEGRMNTEAFF. CDR3 nucleotides: TGCAGCGTTGAGGGCAGGATGAACACTGAAGCTTTCTTT.

V gene TRBV29-1 combines with J gene TRBJ2-7, with TRBD2 matching 7 bases. The CDR3 sequence is 15 residues long. Trimming removed 7 bases from V and 3 bases from J; junction bases left unmatched: 15. Germline lookup yields CDR1 SQVTM and CDR2 ANQGSEA. The CDR3 region has the DNA TGCAGCGACCCCTTGGGGGAGGGCCTTCGCTACGAGCAGTACTTC. It codes for CSDPLGEGLRYEQYF.

J is TRBJ2-7 and V is TRBV6-5; D possibly corresponds to TRBD1 (6 bases). The V and J ends lost 5 bases and 1 base respectively, with 6 bases between them. The CDR3 consists of 12 residues. Germline values: CDR1 MNHEY, CDR2 SVGAGI. The CDR3 spells CASSDRSYEQYF. CDR3 in DNA: TGTGCCAGCAGTGACAGGTCCTACGAGCAGTACTTC.

The CDR3, as DNA: TGTGCCAGCAGCGTAGGGGGGACAGGGATTTACGAGCAGTACTTC. As protein: CASSVGGTGIYEQYF. V is TRBV9 and J is TRBJ2-5; 9 bases line up with TRBD1. The J call may be faulty, since TRBJ2-7 better matches the DNA end. The germline gives CDR1 SGDLS, CDR2 YYNGEE. The CDR3 is 15 residues long.

CDR3 nucleotide sequence: TGTGCCAGCAGCTCCTCTTACAGGGGGTCGGGGCAGTACTTC. Amino acids: CASSSSYRGSGQYF. This chain uses TRBV13 with TRBJ2-7; the match to TRBD1 covers 8 bases. Germline V CDR1 and CDR2: PRHDT, FYEKMQ (reference sequence). This CDR3 region has 14 residues. Trimming cost V 4 bases and J 9 bases; bases outside gene matches: 11. Supplemented by reference TRBV13 and TRBJ2-7, the full variable domain reads AAGVIQSPRHLIKEKRETATLKCYPIPRHDTVYWYQQGPGQDPQFLISFYEKMQSDKGSIPDRFSAQQFSDYHSELNMSSLELGDSALYFCASSSSYRGSGQYFGPGTRLTVT.

In nucleotides, the CDR3 is TGTGCCTGGCAGGACGGGACAGGGGGTGGCTACACCTTC. As protein: CAWQDGTGGGYTF. The rearrangement joins TRBV30 to TRBJ1-2, with 11 bases fitting TRBD1. The junction had 6 bases not matched to a gene; V was cut back by 5 bases and J by 7 bases. Germline assignment: CDR1 GTSNPN and CDR2 SVGIG (reference sequence). The CDR3 has 13 residues.

This clone came up a few times. The genes are TRBV7-9 and TRBJ2-1; D possibly corresponds to TRBD2 (5 bases). CDR3 length equals 15 residues. Germline V lookup: CDR1 SEHNR, CDR2 FQNEAQ (reference sequence). The V gene lost 5 bases and the J gene lost 4 bases, with 15 bases spanning the gap. Here the CDR3 DNA reads TGTGCCAGCAGCCAACCCGGGATTAGGTACAATGAGCAGTTCTTC. Its protein product is CASSQPGIRYNEQFF.

This clone appeared a few times. This chain joins TRBV9 and TRBJ1-2, with D perhaps TRBD1 (6 bases). With 0 bases removed from V and 1 base from J, the gap between germline ends came to 7 bases. CDR3 length equals 14 residues. The V gene's germline CDR1 is SGDLS and CDR2 YYNGEE. The CDR3 sequence: CASSVGGGNYGYTF. The DNA of the CDR3 is TGTGCCAGCAGCGTAGGAGGGGGTAACTATGGCTACACCTTC.

The rearrangement joins TRBV4-1 to TRBJ1-1; possibly TRBD1 for D (6 bases). V was cut by 0 bases and J by 3 bases, with 11 bases left in between. CDR1 is MGHRA, CDR2 YSYEKL, per germline. The CDR3 extends over 15 amino acids. CDR3 sequence reads: CASSQEAGVHTEAFF. The DNA of the CDR3 is TGCGCCAGCAGCCAAGAAGCAGGGGTCCACACTGAAGCTTTCTTT.

The J gene is TRBJ2-3, the V gene TRBV11-3; TRBD1 matches 8 bases. Germline V CDR1 and CDR2: SGHNT, YENEEA. There are 16 residues in the CDR3. The trim removed 1 base at V and 5 bases at J, leaving 8 bases unmatched. The CDR3 is CASSLGTGSRGDTQYF. The DNA of the CDR3 is TGTGCCAGCAGCTTAGGGACAGGGTCAAGAGGAGATACGCAGTATTTT.

In its sample, this clone was seen a few times. This rearrangement joins TRBV6-5 to TRBJ2-7; D unclear. V shed 2 bases and J shed 3 bases, with 8 bases lying between them. This CDR3 is built from 13 residues. Germline CDR1 and CDR2: MNHEY and SVGAGI. Here the CDR3 DNA reads TGTGCCAGCAGTTACGAGTCAGGCTACGAGCAGTACTTC. Protein: CASSYESGYEQYF.

On this clone: The identical CDR3 is also encoded by other nucleotide sequences in the sample. The chain has TRBV5-1 and TRBJ2-7, with D perhaps TRBD2 (5 bases). CDR3 length: 14 residues. Germline-derived CDR1 and CDR2 are SGHRS and YFSETQ. V was pared by 0 bases and J by 1 base, with 8 bases between. CDR3 sequence: CASSLGGNSYEQYF. In DNA, the CDR3 is TGCGCCAGCAGCTTGGGAGGGAATTCCTACGAGCAGTACTTC.

The J gene is TRBJ2-3, the V gene TRBV21-1; no check of the table's D call, TRBD1, against the DNA was made. TRBV21-1 corresponds to a pseudogene. The CDR3 length is 14 residues. The CDR3 DNA reads as TGTGCCGGTGGGACAGGGGTTAGCACAGATACGCAGTATTTT. Translating it yields CAGGTGVSTDTQYF.

The V and J genes are TRBV18 and TRBJ1-2, with 8 positions matching TRBD1. Germline V gene data show CDR1 as KGHSH and CDR2 as LQKENI. J was trimmed by 2 bases and V by 3 bases; bases with no gene match: 8. This CDR3 has 16 amino acids. DNA for the CDR3: TGTGCCAGCTCACCTCCCGGGACAGGATCCAACTATGGCTACACCTTC. As protein: CASSPPGTGSNYGYTF.

The V gene is TRBV4-3, the J gene TRBJ2-7; 7 nucleotides agree with TRBD1. CDR3 length: 15 residues. V gave up 1 base and J gave up 4 bases; unmatched junction bases: 7. The germline V gene has CDR1 LGHNA and CDR2 YSLEER. DNA of the CDR3: TGCGCCAGCAGCCAAGGGTTTGGGACAGCTTACGAGCAGTACTTC. Amino acids: CASSQGFGTAYEQYF.